The subject of this entry is one T cell receptor (beta chain). The sample originates from a study of blood T cell repertoires in COVID-19. Study-wide background: Italy, Spain and the United States were the sources of the convalescent and acute COVID-19 samples. T cells, B-cell-depleted T cells, or PBMCs supplied cDNA or gDNA.

The CDR3 sequence is 14 residues long. V was pared by 6 bases and J by 2 bases, with 12 bases between. In germline, CDR1 is MNHEY, CDR2 SVGAGI. Seattle patient enrollment occurred during active infection, with longitudinal follow-up thereafter. Original data processing: Quantification of nucleated cells was approximated via reference gene primer amplification. Some clones are missing from TCRdb's copy, which holds only in-frame ones; the method was immunoSEQ multiplex PCR. V and J calls and clone size are copied from that table; D and trimming were computed from the DNA. The sample has about 410,000 clones, 89% seen once.

The sequenced sample was peripheral blood. The receptor comes from a woman aged 40-49 years with COVID-19, enrolled during active disease. V and J are TRBV6-5 and TRBJ2-3; D is possibly TRBD2 (6 bases). The CDR3 region is CASRLARFTDTQYF. The CDR3 nucleotides read TGTGCCAGCAGGCTAGCGCGATTCACAGATACGCAGTATTTT.